This T cell receptor (beta chain) appears in the sequencing data of a study of blood T cells in healthy people across ages. The CDR3 loop spans 16 amino acids. Per germline, CDR1 LGHDT and CDR2 YNNKEL (reference sequence). Study findings and constraints: Versus aged donors, long-lived donors had higher diversity and more naive CD4+ cells. Expanded clonotype changes were possibly confounded by unknown donor CMV status.

This clonotype has more than one count but fewer than ten. What it binds is unknown. A J-beta primer mix and a sample-barcoded 5' primer were used in a second PCR of roughly 7 to 12 cycles. TCRdb passed the 5' RACE reads through MiXCR, listing each CDR3 protein once. Counted here are over 950,000 distinct CDR3 sequences, 35% to 40% occurring once; the ten biggest clones make up around 13%. The sequenced sample consisted of blood. V gene TRBV3-1 combines with J gene TRBJ2-1; D is undetermined. The closer fit of TRBJ2-7 to the DNA end suggests the J call may be wrong. The receptor comes from a man younger than 35 in good health. CDR3 coding DNA: TGTGCCAGCAGCCAAGAGGTAGAAAGCTCCTACAATGAGCAGTACTTC. It translates to CASSQEVESSYNEQYF.